Included here is one T cell receptor (beta chain) sequence, with context. Its cognate antigen is unknown. Every bit of the isolated RNA underwent reverse transcription, so sequencing read expressed TCRB transcripts. Assay: immunoSEQ multiplex PCR; the TCRdb copy retains only in-frame clones and omits some. Here the sample spans roughly 400,000 clones, more than 11% being singletons. V was pared by 0 bases and J by 4 bases, with 12 bases between. This CDR3 comprises 14 residues. CDR1 SQVTM and CDR2 ANQGSEA come from the germline V gene. This record belongs to a study of beta chain features in type 1 diabetes. Study observations and caveats: Shortening of TCRB CDR3s, moderate but significant, appeared in all four CD4+ subsets of Type 1 diabetes patients.

This chain uses TRBV29-1 with TRBJ2-5, with no clear D. The sequence derives from a man aged 30-40 years in good health. Sequencing was carried out using naive CD4+ T cells from blood. In DNA, the CDR3 is TGCAGCGTTGAAGATCCTAAGGGCGGAGAGACCCAGTACTTC. Translated, it gives CSVEDPKGGETQYF. Looking up the rest from reference TRBV29-1 and TRBJ2-5 gives the full variable domain: SAVISQKPSRDICQRGTSLTIQCQVDSQVTMMFWYRQQPGQSLTLIATANQGSEATYESGFVIDKFPISRPNLTFSTLTVSNMSPEDSSIYLCSVEDPKGGETQYFGPGTRLLVL.